These 20 T cell receptor beta chains were sequenced from one sample in a study of T cells after yellow fever vaccination. TCRdb reanalysed the 5' RACE reads using MiXCR and keeps one entry per CDR3 protein. The sample includes some 350,000 distinct CDR3 sequences, 8.7% seen only once; the top ten take roughly 17%. The sample consisted of PBMCs, taken on the day of the first yellow fever vaccination. These receptors were obtained from a man between 18 and 35 years old who received the YFV17D yellow fever vaccine.

This chain connects TRBV27 to TRBJ2-2; 8 nucleotides match TRBD2. CDR3 length: 14 residues. CDR1 is MNHEY and CDR2 is SMNVEV in the germline V gene (reference sequence). The V and J ends lost 6 bases and 5 bases, in that order; junction bases with no gene match: 5. The chain's CDR3 is CASSGTRGTGELFF. CDR3 bases: TGTGCCAGCAGCGGGACTAGGGGGACCGGGGAGCTGTTTTTT.

This clonotype has a count of ten or more. The chain joins TRBV6-5 to TRBJ2-7; 11 nucleotides match TRBD1. The germline V gene encodes CDR1 MNHEY and CDR2 SVGAGI. Germline trimming cut 1 base from V and 8 bases from J; bases unmatched to any gene: 10. The CDR3 length is 16 residues. The CDR3 nucleotides read TGTGCCAGCAGTTACTGGGGCGGGACAGGGGGTCATAAGCAGTACTTC. Translation: CASSYWGGTGGHKQYF.

The chain links TRBV12-3 or TRBV12-4 to TRBJ1-2; D is ambiguous. This CDR3 is 12 amino acids long. Trimming took 3 bases from V and 2 from J, leaving 4 bases between them. The CDR3 here is CASSFINYGYTF. CDR3 DNA: TGTGCCAGCAGTTTCATCAACTATGGCTACACCTTC.

The chain combines TRBV5-5 with TRBJ2-7; D perhaps matches TRBD2 (5 bases). CDR1 and CDR2 (germline): SGHKS, YYEKEE (reference sequence). V was clipped by 4 bases and J by 6 bases, with 20 bases between them. The CDR3 has 15 amino acids. The CDR3 region is CASSPGNRRPSEQYV. Written as DNA, the CDR3 is TGTGCCAGCAGCCCGGGGAATCGACGGCCCTCCGAGCAGTACGTC.

The CDR3: CASSLTMEAKNIQYF. CDR3 coding DNA: TGTGCCAGCAGCTTAACCATGGAAGCCAAAAACATTCAGTACTTC. The gene calls are TRBV5-6 and TRBJ2-4; D unclear. Germline values: CDR1 SGHDT, CDR2 YYEEEE. The CDR3 is 15 amino acids. V gave up 2 bases and J gave up 0 bases, with 9 bases separating them.

This clonotype has only a few counts. V usage is TRBV12-5 and J usage is TRBJ2-5, with D possibly TRBD2 on 6 matching bases. CDR1 and CDR2 (germline): LGHNT, FRNRAP. Trimming shortened V by 3 bases and J by 1 base, and 9 bases separated the two germline ends. CDR3 length: 14 residues. Here the CDR3 DNA reads TGTGCTAGTGGTTTTCCGACTAGCCAAGAGACCCAGTACTTC. Residues: CASGFPTSQETQYF.

The chain joins TRBV18 to TRBJ2-2; no firm D call. This CDR3 spans 15 amino acids. V lost 6 bases to trimming and J lost 1 base, with 12 bases between them. Germline CDR1 is KGHSH and CDR2 is LQKENI. The CDR3 reads CASSPTTGNTGELFF. In DNA form, the CDR3 reads TGTGCCAGCTCCCCCACCACCGGGAACACCGGGGAGCTGTTTTTT.

This clonotype was seen more than once but under ten times. The chain is built from TRBV20-1 and TRBJ1-5; TRBD1 is a possible D gene (6 bases). V was trimmed by 6 bases and J by 5 bases, leaving 14 bases between them. Germline CDR1 reads DFQATT; CDR2 reads SNEGSKA (reference sequence). This CDR3 contains 13 residues. In nucleotides, the CDR3 is TGCAGTGCCAGCAGGGGTTGGGATCAGCCCCAGCATTTT. Its protein product is CSASRGWDQPQHF.

V is TRBV5-4 and J is TRBJ2-3, with a possible D match to TRBD2 (5 bases). Trimming left V 4 bases short and J 11 bases short, with 26 bases between. This CDR3 has 16 amino acids. Germline CDR1 is SGHNT and CDR2 is YYREEE (reference sequence). Here the CDR3 DNA reads TGTGCCAGCAGCAGGGAGTCCGGAGCGAGGGCGGTGGGGCAGTATTTT. Translating gives CASSRESGARAVGQYF.

This sequence joins TRBV27 and TRBJ2-7, with 10 bases matching TRBD1. Germline lookup yields CDR1 MNHEY and CDR2 SMNVEV (reference sequence). The CDR3 runs to 16 residues. Trimming cost V 5 bases and J 0 bases; bases outside gene matches: 7. CDR3 amino acids: CASSRTGGYLSYEQYF. The CDR3 DNA is TGTGCCAGCAGTCGGACAGGGGGGTACCTCTCCTACGAGCAGTACTTC.

As concerns this clonotype: Germline is not matched at one junction end, which may reflect a read error. The chain combines TRBV6-2 or TRBV6-3 with TRBJ2-1; 8 nucleotides agree with TRBD2. CDR1 is MNHEY, CDR2 SVGEGT, per germline. The CDR3 runs 18 residues. CDR3 residues: CASSYPLTSGPAYNKQFF. The CDR3 region has the DNA TGTGCCAGCAGTTACCCTCTCACTAGCGGCCCAGCCTACAATAAGCAGTTCTTC.

This clonotype has a handful of counts. V is TRBV11-1 and J is TRBJ2-5, with D perhaps TRBD2 (6 bases). The CDR3 covers 17 residues. V lost 0 bases, J lost 1 base, and 15 bases lay in between. Germline CDR1 and CDR2: SGHAT and FQDESV (reference sequence). Here the CDR3 reads CASSLALSRDPQETQYF. CDR3 sequence (DNA): TGTGCCAGCAGCTTAGCGCTATCGCGGGATCCCCAAGAGACCCAGTACTTC.

This clonotype was observed a few times. J is TRBJ1-5 and V is TRBV12-3 or TRBV12-4; D is unclear. The CDR3 is 15 amino acids. V was pared by 1 base and J by 3 bases, with 10 bases between. The CDR3 protein is CASSLGDGHNQPQHF. The CDR3 bases are TGTGCCAGCAGTTTAGGCGACGGTCACAATCAGCCCCAGCATTTT.

The chain has TRBV29-1 and TRBJ1-2; weak D call: TRBD1 (5 bases). Germline lookup yields CDR1 SQVTM and CDR2 ANQGSEA. The CDR3 extends over 13 amino acids. V dropped 4 bases and J dropped 3 bases, with 12 bases sitting between them. The CDR3 is CSVGEQGYYGYTF. DNA of the CDR3: TGCAGCGTTGGGGAGCAGGGCTACTATGGCTACACCTTC.

The chain joins TRBV19 to TRBJ2-6; weak D call: TRBD2 (6 bases). The ends were cut back, 7 bases at V and 1 base at J, with 8 bases in the middle. The germline gives CDR1 LNHDA, CDR2 SQIVND (reference sequence). The CDR3 runs to 14 residues. CDR3 protein: CASKAGSGANVLTF. In DNA form, the CDR3 reads TGTGCCAGTAAGGCGGGATCTGGGGCCAACGTCCTGACTTTC. Drawing the rest from reference TRBV19 and TRBJ2-6, the complete variable domain is DGGITQSPKYLFRKEGQNVTLSCEQNLNHDAMYWYRQDPGQGLRLIYYSQIVNDFQKGDIAEGYSVSREKKESFPLTVTSAQKNPTAFYLCASKAGSGANVLTFGAGSRLTVL.

This clonotype was detected many times. This chain connects TRBV12-5 to TRBJ2-1; D is uncertain. The germline gives CDR1 LGHNT, CDR2 FRNRAP. This CDR3 comprises 11 residues. Trimming took off 1 base at V and 12 bases at J, with 7 bases between the two ends. CDR3 region: CASGLGRAQFF. The CDR3 coding sequence is TGTGCTAGTGGTTTGGGTAGAGCGCAGTTCTTC. Drawing the rest from reference TRBV12-5 and TRBJ2-1, the complete variable domain is DARVTQTPRHKVTEMGQEVTMRCQPILGHNTVFWYRQTMMQGLELLAYFRNRAPLDDSGMPKDRFSAEMPDATLATLKIQPSEPRDSAVYFCASGLGRAQFFGPGTRLTVL.

The chain employs TRBV24-1 and TRBJ2-3; D remains unclear. Germline lookup yields CDR1 KGHDR and CDR2 SFDVKD. Trimming removed 3 bases at V and 5 bases at J, with 17 bases between. This CDR3 comprises 16 residues. The CDR3: CATSDGQAMSRDTQYF. The DNA for the CDR3 is TGTGCCACCAGTGATGGGCAGGCGATGAGCCGAGATACGCAGTATTTT.

At least ten counts were recorded for this clonotype. The chain combines TRBV6-1 with TRBJ1-5; D unresolved. CDR3 length equals 13 residues. The germline CDR1 and CDR2 sequences are MNHNS and SASEGT. V lost 2 bases and J 2 bases, leaving 4 bases between the germline ends. The CDR3 sequence: CASSEKGNQPQHF. The DNA of the CDR3 is TGTGCCAGCAGTGAAAAAGGCAATCAGCCCCAGCATTTT.

This clonotype was recorded a few times. J is TRBJ2-7 and V is TRBV6-1; D not resolved. V dropped 6 bases and J dropped 3 bases, with 18 bases sitting between them. Germline V gene lookup returns CDR1 MNHNS and CDR2 SASEGT. The CDR3 is 15 amino acids. Written as DNA, the CDR3 is TGTGCCAGCAGCGCGCAGGTAGGCGGCAGCTACGAGCAGTACTTC. This encodes CASSAQVGGSYEQYF.

The chain links TRBV12-3 or TRBV12-4 to TRBJ2-5; unclear D gene. CDR3 length: 14 residues. V lost 6 bases and J lost 2, with 13 bases in between. CDR3 residues: CASSHLPGQETQYF. Here the CDR3 DNA reads TGTGCCAGCAGCCACCTTCCCGGGCAAGAGACCCAGTACTTC.